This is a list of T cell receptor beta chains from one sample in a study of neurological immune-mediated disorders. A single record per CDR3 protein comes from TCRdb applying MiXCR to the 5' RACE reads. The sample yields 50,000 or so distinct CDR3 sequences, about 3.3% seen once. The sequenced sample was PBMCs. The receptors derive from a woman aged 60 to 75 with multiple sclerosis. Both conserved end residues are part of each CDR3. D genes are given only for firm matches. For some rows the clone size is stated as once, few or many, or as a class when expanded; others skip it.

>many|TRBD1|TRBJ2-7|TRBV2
TGTGCCAGCAGAAGAACCGGGACAGGGATCTACGAGCAGTACTTC
CASRRTGTGIYEQYF
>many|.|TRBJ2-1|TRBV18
TGTGCCAGCTCACCCGGGACGCCTATCAATGAGCAGTTCTTC
CASSPGTPINEQFF
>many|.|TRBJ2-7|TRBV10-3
TGTGCCATCAGCCCGGGACCGGGCGGCTCCTACGAGCAGTACTTC
CAISPGPGGSYEQYF
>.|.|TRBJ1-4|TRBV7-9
TGTGCCAGCAGCCTACTTTGGTCGGAAAAACTGTTTTTT
CASSLLWSEKLFF
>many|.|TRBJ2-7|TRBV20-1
TGCAGTGCTAGAGAGGGGGGGGCCCATTACGAGCAGTACTTC
CSAREGGAHYEQYF
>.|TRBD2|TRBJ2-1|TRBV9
TGTGCCAGCAGCGGAGCGGGGTACTACAATGAGCAGTTCTTC
CASSGAGYYNEQFF
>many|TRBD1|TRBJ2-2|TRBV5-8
TGTGCTCAAACTGGGACAGACTTGAACACCGGGGAGCTGTTTTTT
CAQTGTDLNTGELFF
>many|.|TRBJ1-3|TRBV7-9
TGTGCCAGCAGCTCCCGCAGGGGAAACACCATATATTTT
CASSSRRGNTIYF
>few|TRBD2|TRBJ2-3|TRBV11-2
TGTGCCAGCAGCTTAATATCCAGCGGGAACACAGATACGCAGTATTTT
CASSLISSGNTDTQYF
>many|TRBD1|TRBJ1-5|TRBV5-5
TGTGCCAGCAGCCAAGGACAGGGGTATTGGCAGCCCCAGCATTTT
CASSQGQGYWQPQHF
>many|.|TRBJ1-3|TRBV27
TGTGCCAGCAGTTTTTCAGCAGAAGGCTCTGGAAACACCATATATTTT
CASSFSAEGSGNTIYF
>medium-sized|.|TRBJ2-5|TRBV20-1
TGCAGTGCTAGGAAGACGTACCAAGAGACCCAGTACTTC
CSARKTYQETQYF
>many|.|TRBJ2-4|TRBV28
TGTGCCAGCACCATAGGAGGGGGGGGGAAAAACATTCAGTACTTC
CASTIGGGGKNIQYF
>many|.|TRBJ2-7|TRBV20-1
TGCAGTGCTAGAGAATCTTTAGCGCCACCCTACGAGCAGTACTTC
CSARESLAPPYEQYF
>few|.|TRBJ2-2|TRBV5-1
TGCGCCAGCAGCTTTGGACGCAGGAACACCGGGGAGCTGTTTTTT
CASSFGRRNTGELFF
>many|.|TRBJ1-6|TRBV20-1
TGCAGTGCAACGAAAGAAGACGGCGGCAATTCACCCCTCCACTTT
CSATKEDGGNSPLHF
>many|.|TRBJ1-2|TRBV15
TGTGCCACCAGCAGGGCAGGGGTGGATGGCTACACCTTC
CATSRAGVDGYTF
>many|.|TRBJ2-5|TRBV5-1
TGCGCCAGCAGCAAGGGACCCGCACAAGAGACCCAGTACTTC
CASSKGPAQETQYF
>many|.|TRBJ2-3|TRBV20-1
TGCAGTGCTAGGCACTCAATTACAGATACGCAGTATTTT
CSARHSITDTQYF
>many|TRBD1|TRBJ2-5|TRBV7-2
TGTGCCAGCAGCTCCAATGGACAGGGGGGTACCCAGTACTTC
CASSSNGQGGTQYF
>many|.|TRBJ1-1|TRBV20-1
.
CSAGGVGQGTFF
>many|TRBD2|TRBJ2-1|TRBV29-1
TGCAGCGCCCGCCCTTGGACTAGCGGATCTGAAACCTACAATGAGCAGTTCTTC
CSARPWTSGSETYNEQFF
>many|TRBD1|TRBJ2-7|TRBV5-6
TGTGCCAGCAGCTCTCGGGGGACAGGGATCCCGAGGCAGTACTTC
CASSSRGTGIPRQYF
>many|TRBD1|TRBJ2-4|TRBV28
TGTGCCAGCAGTGAGGGACAGAGGAACATTCAGTACTTC
CASSEGQRNIQYF
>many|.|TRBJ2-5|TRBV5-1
TGCGCCAGCAGCCTAGTACTCCAAGAGACCCAGTACTTC
CASSLVLQETQYF
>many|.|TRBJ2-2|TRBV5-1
TGCGCCAGCAGCGGCGGACCCTCCGGCACCGGGGAGCTGTTTTTT
CASSGGPSGTGELFF
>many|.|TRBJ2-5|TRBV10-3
TGTGCCATCAGTGAGTCTGGGGCCCCCCAAGAGACCCAGTACTTC
CAISESGAPQETQYF
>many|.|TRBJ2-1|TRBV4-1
TGCGCCAGCAGCCAAGTAAGGATTTCCTACAATGAGCAGTTCTTC
CASSQVRISYNEQFF
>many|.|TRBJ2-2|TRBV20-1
TGCAGTGCTAGAGATAGTAGGGTTCCCGGGGAGCTGTTTTTT
CSARDSRVPGELFF